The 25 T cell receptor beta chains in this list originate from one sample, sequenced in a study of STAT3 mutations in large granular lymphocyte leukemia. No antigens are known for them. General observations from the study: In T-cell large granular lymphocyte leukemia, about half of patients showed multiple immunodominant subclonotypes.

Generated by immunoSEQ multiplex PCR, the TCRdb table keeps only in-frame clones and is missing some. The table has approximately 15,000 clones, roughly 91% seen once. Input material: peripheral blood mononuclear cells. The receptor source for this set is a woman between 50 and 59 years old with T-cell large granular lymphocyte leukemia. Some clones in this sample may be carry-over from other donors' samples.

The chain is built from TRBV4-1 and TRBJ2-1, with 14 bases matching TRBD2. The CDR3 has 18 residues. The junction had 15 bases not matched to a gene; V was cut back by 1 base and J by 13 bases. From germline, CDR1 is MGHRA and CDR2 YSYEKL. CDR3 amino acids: CASSQVGRLAGGKKNQFF. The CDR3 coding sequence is TGCGCCAGCAGCCAAGTGGGCCGACTAGCGGGAGGGAAAAAGAATCAGTTCTTC.

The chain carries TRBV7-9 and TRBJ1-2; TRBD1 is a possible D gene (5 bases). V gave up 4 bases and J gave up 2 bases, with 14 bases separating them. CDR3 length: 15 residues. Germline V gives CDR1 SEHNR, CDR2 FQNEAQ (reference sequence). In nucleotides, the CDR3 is TGTGCCAGCAGCTCTGGGGCAGTCTCGAACTATGGCTACACCTTC. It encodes CASSSGAVSNYGYTF. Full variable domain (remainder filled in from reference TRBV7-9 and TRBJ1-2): DTGVSQNPRHKITKRGQNVTFRCDPISEHNRLYWYRQTLGQGPEFLTYFQNEAQLEKSRLLSDRFSAERPKGSFSTLEIQRTEQGDSAMYLCASSSGAVSNYGYTFGSGTRLTVV.

DNA for the CDR3: TGTGCCAGCAGTCCCGACACCGCCGATACGCAGTATTTT. Translation gives CASSPDTADTQYF. This sequence joins TRBV6-6 and TRBJ2-3; no firm D call. CDR3 length: 13 amino acids. Trimming pared 5 bases from V and 6 bases from J, leaving 12 bases between. Germline V gives CDR1 MNHNY, CDR2 SVGAGI (reference sequence).

The CDR3 region is CASGRERNQPQHF. CDR3 in DNA: TGTGCCAGCGGCAGGGAGAGGAATCAGCCCCAGCATTTT. The chain recombines TRBV19 with TRBJ1-5, with D possibly matching TRBD1 (5 bases). V shed 9 bases and J shed 4 bases, with 13 bases lying between them. Germline assignment: CDR1 LNHDA and CDR2 SQIVND (reference sequence). The CDR3 totals 13 residues. The whole variable domain, filled in from reference TRBV19 and TRBJ1-5, reads DGGITQSPKYLFRKEGQNVTLSCEQNLNHDAMYWYRQDPGQGLRLIYYSQIVNDFQKGDIAEGYSVSREKKESFPLTVTSAQKNPTAFYLCASGRERNQPQHFGDGTRLSIL.

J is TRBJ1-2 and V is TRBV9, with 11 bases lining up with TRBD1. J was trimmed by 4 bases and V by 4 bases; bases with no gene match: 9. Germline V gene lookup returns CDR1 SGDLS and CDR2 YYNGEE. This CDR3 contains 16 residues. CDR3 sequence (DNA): TGTGCCAGCAGCCCCCATGGACAGGGGGCGACCTATGGCTACACCTTC. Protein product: CASSPHGQGATYGYTF.

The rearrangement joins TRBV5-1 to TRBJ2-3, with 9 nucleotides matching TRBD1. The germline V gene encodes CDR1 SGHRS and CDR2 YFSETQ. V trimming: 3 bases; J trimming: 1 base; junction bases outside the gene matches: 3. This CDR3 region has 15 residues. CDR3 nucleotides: TGCGCCAGCAGCTCACAGGGGGCGCGCACAGATACGCAGTATTTT. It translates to CASSSQGARTDTQYF.

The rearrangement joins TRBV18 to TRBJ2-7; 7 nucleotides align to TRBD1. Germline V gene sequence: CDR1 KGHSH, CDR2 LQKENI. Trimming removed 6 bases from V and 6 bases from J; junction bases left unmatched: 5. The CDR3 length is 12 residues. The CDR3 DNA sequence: TGTGCCAGCTCCCACGGGACAGCCGAGCAGTACTTC. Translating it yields CASSHGTAEQYF. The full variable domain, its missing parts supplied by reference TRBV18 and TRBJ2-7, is NAGVMQNPRHLVRRRGQEARLRCSPMKGHSHVYWYRQLPEEGLKFMVYLQKENIIDESGMPKERFSAEFPKEGPSILRIQQVVRGDSAAYFCASSHGTAEQYFGPGTRLTVT.

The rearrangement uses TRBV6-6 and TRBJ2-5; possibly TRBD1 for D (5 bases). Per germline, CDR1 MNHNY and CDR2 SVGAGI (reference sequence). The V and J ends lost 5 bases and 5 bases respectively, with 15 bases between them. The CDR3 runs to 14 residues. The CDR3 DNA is TGTGCCAGCAGTCCCCATCAGGGTTGGGAGACCCAGTACTTC. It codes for CASSPHQGWETQYF.

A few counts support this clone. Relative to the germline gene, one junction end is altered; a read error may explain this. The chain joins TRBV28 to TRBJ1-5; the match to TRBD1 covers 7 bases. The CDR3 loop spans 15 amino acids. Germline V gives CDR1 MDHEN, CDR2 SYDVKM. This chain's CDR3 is CACRQGGIGNQPQHF. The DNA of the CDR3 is TGTGCCTGCAGACAGGGTGGAATTGGCAATCAGCCCCAGCATTTT.

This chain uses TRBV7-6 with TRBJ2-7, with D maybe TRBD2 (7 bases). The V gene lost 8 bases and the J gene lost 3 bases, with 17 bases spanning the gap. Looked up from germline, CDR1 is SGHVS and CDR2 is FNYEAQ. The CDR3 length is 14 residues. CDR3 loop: CASSEGEGGYEQYF. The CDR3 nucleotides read TGTGCCAGCTCGGAGGGGGAGGGGGGCTACGAGCAGTACTTC.

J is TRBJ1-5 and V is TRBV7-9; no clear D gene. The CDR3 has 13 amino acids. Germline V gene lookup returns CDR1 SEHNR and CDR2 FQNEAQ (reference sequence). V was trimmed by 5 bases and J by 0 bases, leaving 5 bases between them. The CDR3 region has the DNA TGTGCCAGCAGCGTCAGTAGCAATCAGCCCCAGCATTTT. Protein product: CASSVSSNQPQHF. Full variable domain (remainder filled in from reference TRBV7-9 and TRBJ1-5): DTGVSQNPRHKITKRGQNVTFRCDPISEHNRLYWYRQTLGQGPEFLTYFQNEAQLEKSRLLSDRFSAERPKGSFSTLEIQRTEQGDSAMYLCASSVSSNQPQHFGDGTRLSIL.

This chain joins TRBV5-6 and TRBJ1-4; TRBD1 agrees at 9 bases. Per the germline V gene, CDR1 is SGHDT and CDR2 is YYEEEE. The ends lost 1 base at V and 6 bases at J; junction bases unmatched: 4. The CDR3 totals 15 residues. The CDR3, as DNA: TGTGCCAGCAGCTTGAAGGGGGACAGGGATGAAAAACTGTTTTTT. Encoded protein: CASSLKGDRDEKLFF. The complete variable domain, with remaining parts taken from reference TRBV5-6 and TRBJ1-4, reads DAGVTQSPTHLIKTRGQQVTLRCSPKSGHDTVSWYQQALGQGPQFIFQYYEEEERQRGNFPDRFSGHQFPNYSSELNVNALLLGDSALYLCASSLKGDRDEKLFFGSGTQLSVL.

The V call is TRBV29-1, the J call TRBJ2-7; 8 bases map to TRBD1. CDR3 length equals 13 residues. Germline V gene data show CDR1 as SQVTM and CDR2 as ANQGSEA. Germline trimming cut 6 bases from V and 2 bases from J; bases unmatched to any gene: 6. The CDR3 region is CSVGGQGAYEQYF. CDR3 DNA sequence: TGCAGCGTGGGTGGACAGGGCGCCTACGAGCAGTACTTC.

The CDR3 loop reads CASSQRGGTYTEAFF. The DNA for the CDR3 is TGTGCCAGCAGCCAACGGGGGGGAACCTACACTGAAGCTTTCTTT. This chain links TRBV7-2 with TRBJ1-1; D might be TRBD1 (5 bases). The CDR3 extends over 15 amino acids. Per the germline V gene, CDR1 is SGHTA and CDR2 is FQGNSA. The V and J ends lost 5 bases and 3 bases respectively, with 16 bases between them.

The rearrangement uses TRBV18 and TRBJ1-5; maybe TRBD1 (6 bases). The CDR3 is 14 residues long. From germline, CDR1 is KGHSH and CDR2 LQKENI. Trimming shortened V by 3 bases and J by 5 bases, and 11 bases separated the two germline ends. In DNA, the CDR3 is TGTGCCAGCTCACCGGGGCAGGGGCATCAGCCCCAGCATTTT. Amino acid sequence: CASSPGQGHQPQHF.

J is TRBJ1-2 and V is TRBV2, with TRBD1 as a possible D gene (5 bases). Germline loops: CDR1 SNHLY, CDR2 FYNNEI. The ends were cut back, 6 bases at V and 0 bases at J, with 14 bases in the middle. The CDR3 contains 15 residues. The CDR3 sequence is CASSPQGLSNYGYTF. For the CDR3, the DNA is TGTGCCAGCAGCCCGCAGGGACTATCTAACTATGGCTACACCTTC.

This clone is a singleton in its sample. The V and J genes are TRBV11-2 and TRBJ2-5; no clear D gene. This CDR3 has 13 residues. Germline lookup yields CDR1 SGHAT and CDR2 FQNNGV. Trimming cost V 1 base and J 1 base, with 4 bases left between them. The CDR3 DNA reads TGTGCCAGCAGCTTAGGTCTCCAAGAGACCCAGTACTTC. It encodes CASSLGLQETQYF.

CDR3 amino acids: CASSAPGLRGQYF. CDR3 DNA: TGTGCCAGCAGCGCACCGGGACTCCGAGGGCAGTACTTC. The chain combines TRBV28 with TRBJ2-7; perhaps TRBD2 as D (6 bases). Between the trimmed V and J ends, which lost 6 bases and 9 bases, there was a span of 18 bases. The CDR3 is made up of 13 amino acids. CDR1 and CDR2 from the germline V gene are MDHEN and SYDVKM. Together with reference TRBV28 and TRBJ2-7, the CDR3 gives the full variable domain: DVKVTQSSRYLVKRTGEKVFLECVQDMDHENMFWYRQDPGLGLRLIYFSYDVKMKEKGDIPEGYSVSREKKERFSLILESASTNQTSMYLCASSAPGLRGQYFGPGTRLTVT.

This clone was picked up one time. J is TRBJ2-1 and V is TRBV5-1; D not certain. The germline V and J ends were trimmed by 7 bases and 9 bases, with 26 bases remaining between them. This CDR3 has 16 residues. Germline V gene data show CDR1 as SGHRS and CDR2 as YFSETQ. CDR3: CASPRIGVSSDGEQFF. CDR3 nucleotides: TGCGCCAGCCCACGGATTGGCGTGTCATCCGACGGTGAGCAGTTCTTC.

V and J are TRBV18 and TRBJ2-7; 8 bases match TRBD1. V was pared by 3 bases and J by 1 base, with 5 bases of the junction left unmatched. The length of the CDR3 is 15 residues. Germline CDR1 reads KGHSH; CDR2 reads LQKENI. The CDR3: CASSPAGTGSYEQYF. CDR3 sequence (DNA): TGTGCCAGCTCACCTGCCGGGACAGGTTCCTACGAGCAGTACTTC.

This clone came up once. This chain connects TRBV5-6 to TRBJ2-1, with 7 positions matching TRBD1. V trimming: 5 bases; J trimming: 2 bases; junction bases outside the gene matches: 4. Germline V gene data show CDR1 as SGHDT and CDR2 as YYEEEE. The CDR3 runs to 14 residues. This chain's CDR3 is CASSMTGPYNEQFF. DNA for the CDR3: TGTGCCAGCAGTATGACAGGGCCCTACAATGAGCAGTTCTTC.

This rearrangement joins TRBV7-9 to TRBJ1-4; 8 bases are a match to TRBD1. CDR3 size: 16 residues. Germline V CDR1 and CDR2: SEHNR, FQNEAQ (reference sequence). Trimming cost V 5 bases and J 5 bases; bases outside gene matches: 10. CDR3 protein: CASSTLRQGWNEKLFF. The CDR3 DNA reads TGTGCCAGCAGCACCCTAAGACAGGGGTGGAATGAAAAACTGTTTTTT.

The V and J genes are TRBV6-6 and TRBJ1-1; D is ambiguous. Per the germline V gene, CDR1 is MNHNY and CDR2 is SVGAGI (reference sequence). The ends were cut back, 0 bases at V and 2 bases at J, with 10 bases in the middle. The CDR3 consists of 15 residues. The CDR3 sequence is CASSYSPRTNTEAFF. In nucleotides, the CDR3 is TGTGCCAGCAGTTACTCGCCCCGAACCAACACTGAAGCTTTCTTT.

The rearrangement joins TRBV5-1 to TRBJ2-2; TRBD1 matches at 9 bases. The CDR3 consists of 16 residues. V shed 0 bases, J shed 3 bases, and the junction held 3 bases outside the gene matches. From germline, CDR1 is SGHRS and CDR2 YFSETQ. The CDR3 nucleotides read TGCGCCAGCAGCTTGGTACAGGGGGCGGACACCGGGGAGCTGTTTTTT. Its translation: CASSLVQGADTGELFF.

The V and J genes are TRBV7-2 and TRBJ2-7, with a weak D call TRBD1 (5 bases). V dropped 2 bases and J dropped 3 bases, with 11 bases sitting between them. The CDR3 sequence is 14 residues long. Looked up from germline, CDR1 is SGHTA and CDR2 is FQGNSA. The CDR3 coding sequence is TGTGCCAGCAGCTTATCAGGGTTAAGCTACGAGCAGTACTTC. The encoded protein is CASSLSGLSYEQYF. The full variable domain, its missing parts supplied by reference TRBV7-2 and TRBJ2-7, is GAGVSQSPSNKVTEKGKDVELRCDPISGHTALYWYRQSLGQGLEFLIYFQGNSAPDKSGLPSDRFSAERTGGSVSTLTIQRTQQEDSAVYLCASSLSGLSYEQYFGPGTRLTVT.